This TCR beta chain came from a study of shared clonotypes between healthy human individuals. This clone was seen once. Its antigen is as yet unknown. Study-wide results and caveats: Clonotype sharing among donors, it was expected, would be affected by sequencing depth. Although depth was large, rarefaction showed that sequencing of the sorted subsets was incomplete.

CD45RA-negative memory and CD45RA+ naive subsets were split from the CD4+ cells. Profiled with immunoSEQ multiplex PCR; TCRdb holds only in-frame clones, not every one. The repertoire holds about 1.5 million clones, with around 98% as singletons. V was cut by 2 bases and J by 9 bases, with 14 bases left in between. The CDR3 has 14 residues. Germline CDR1 is MNHEY and CDR2 is SMNVEV (reference sequence). This clonotype originated in a man aged 25-45 years in good health. This chain joins TRBV27 and TRBJ2-1; no reliable D call. Sequenced material: naive CD4+ T cells sorted from blood. This sample's subset: CD45RA+ positively selected. CDR3 amino acids: CASSLDPTLGEQFF. DNA of the CDR3: TGTGCCAGCAGTTTAGACCCGACACTTGGTGAGCAGTTCTTC.